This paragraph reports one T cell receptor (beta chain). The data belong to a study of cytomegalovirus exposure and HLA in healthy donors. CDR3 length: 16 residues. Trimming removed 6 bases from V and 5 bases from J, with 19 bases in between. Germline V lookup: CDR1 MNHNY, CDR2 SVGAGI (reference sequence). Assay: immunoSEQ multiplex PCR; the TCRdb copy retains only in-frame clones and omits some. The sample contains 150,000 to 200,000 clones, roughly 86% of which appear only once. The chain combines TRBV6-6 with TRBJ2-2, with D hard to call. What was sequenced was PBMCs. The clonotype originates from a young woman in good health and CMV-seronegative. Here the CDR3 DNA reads TGTGCCAGCAGCTCCTCCCAGCTAGTCGGGACCGGGGAGCTGTTTTTT. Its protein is CASSSSQLVGTGELFF.